The T cell receptor beta chain described here comes from a study of PD-L1 blockade in urothelial cancer. Germline CDR1 reads LNHDA; CDR2 reads SQIVND (reference sequence). The CDR3 is 14 residues long. The V segment lost 6 bases and the J segment 2 bases; nucleotides outside the gene matches: 5. Assay used: immunoSEQ multiplex PCR; TCRdb lists only in-frame clones, some missing. The data contain about 35,000 clones, roughly a third of them seen just once; the ten biggest clones take up more than 8.5%. The J gene is TRBJ2-3, the V gene TRBV19; 7 bases agree with TRBD1. The sequenced sample was tumor tissue, obtained before atezolizumab (anti-PD-L1) treatment. The receptor comes from a man in his sixties with urothelial cancer. The CDR3 reads CASSDRALTDTQYF. As DNA, the CDR3 is TGTGCCAGTAGCGACAGGGCCCTCACAGATACGCAGTATTTT.